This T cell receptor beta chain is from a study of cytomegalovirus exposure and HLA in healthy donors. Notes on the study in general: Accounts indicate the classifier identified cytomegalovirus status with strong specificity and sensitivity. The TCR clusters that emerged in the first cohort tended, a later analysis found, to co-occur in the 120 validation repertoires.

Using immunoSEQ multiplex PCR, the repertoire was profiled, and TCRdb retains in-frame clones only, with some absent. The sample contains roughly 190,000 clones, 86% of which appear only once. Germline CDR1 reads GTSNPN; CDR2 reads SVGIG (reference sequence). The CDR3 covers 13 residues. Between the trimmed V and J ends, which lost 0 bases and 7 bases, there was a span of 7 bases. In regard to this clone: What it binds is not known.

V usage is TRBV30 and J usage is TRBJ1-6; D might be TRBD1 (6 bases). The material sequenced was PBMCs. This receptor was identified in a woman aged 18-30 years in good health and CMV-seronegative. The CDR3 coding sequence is TGTGCCTGGAGTGTTACAGGGAATTCACCCCTCCACTTT. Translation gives CAWSVTGNSPLHF.